Each of the 24 T cell receptor beta chains below was sequenced from the same sample in a study of cytomegalovirus exposure and HLA in healthy donors. PCR primers comprised 60 Vbeta and 13 Jbeta primers. Clones were sequenced by immunoSEQ multiplex PCR, and TCRdb holds only the in-frame ones, with some missing. In the table there are over 100,000 clones, around 70% of which are singletons. The sequencing input was PBMCs. The receptors were sampled from a woman aged 40 to 50 in good health and CMV-seropositive.

CDR3 coding DNA: TGCGCCAGCAGCAAAAGCGGGGTGTCCTACGAGCAGTACTTC. Amino acid sequence: CASSKSGVSYEQYF. V usage is TRBV5-1 and J usage is TRBJ2-7; 7 bases agree with TRBD2. Unmatched junction bases numbered 5, after V lost 4 bases and J lost 1 base. The CDR3 totals 14 residues. Germline-derived CDR1 and CDR2 are SGHRS and YFSETQ.

J is TRBJ2-7 and V is TRBV7-8; tentatively, D is TRBD1 (6 bases). Trimming took 5 bases from V and 2 from J, leaving 16 bases between them. The CDR3 is made up of 15 amino acids. Germline CDR1 SGHVS, CDR2 FQNEAQ. CDR3 loop: CASSPGLTGTYEQYF. CDR3 coding DNA: TGTGCCAGCAGCCCGGGATTGACAGGTACCTACGAGCAGTACTTC.

The chain is built from TRBV7-3 and TRBJ1-1; a weak D match, TRBD1 (5 bases). Per germline, CDR1 SGHTA and CDR2 FQGTGA. Between the trimmed V and J ends, which lost 5 bases and 0 bases, there was a span of 13 bases. This CDR3 region has 15 residues. CDR3 sequence: CASSPGRGMNTEAFF. The DNA of the CDR3 is TGTGCCAGCAGCCCGGGACGGGGGATGAACACTGAAGCTTTCTTT.

This clone was counted a few times. The chain employs TRBV27 and TRBJ1-2; D remains unclear. V gave up 6 bases and J gave up 4 bases, with 15 bases separating them. There are 14 residues in the CDR3. Germline V gene sequence: CDR1 MNHEY, CDR2 SMNVEV (reference sequence). This chain's CDR3 is CASSSRGWGYGYTF. As DNA, the CDR3 is TGTGCCAGCAGCTCCCGGGGATGGGGCTATGGCTACACCTTC.

The chain uses TRBV19 and TRBJ2-4, with a weak D call TRBD1 (5 bases). With 4 bases removed from V and 0 bases from J, the gap between germline ends came to 13 bases. The CDR3 runs to 16 residues. CDR1 is LNHDA and CDR2 is SQIVND in the germline V gene (reference sequence). Written as DNA, the CDR3 is TGTGCCAGTAGTACAGAACAGGTGATAGCCAAAAACATTCAGTACTTC. Translating gives CASSTEQVIAKNIQYF. The full variable domain, completed using reference TRBV19 and TRBJ2-4, is DGGITQSPKYLFRKEGQNVTLSCEQNLNHDAMYWYRQDPGQGLRLIYYSQIVNDFQKGDIAEGYSVSREKKESFPLTVTSAQKNPTAFYLCASSTEQVIAKNIQYFGAGTRLSVL.

The CDR3 sequence: CASSRGQGAYEQYF. As DNA, the CDR3 is TGTGCCAGCTCACGGGGACAGGGGGCCTACGAGCAGTACTTC. The chain carries TRBV18 and TRBJ2-7; 11 bases map to TRBD1. After removal of 4 bases from V and 2 bases from J, the junction contained 1 base not matched to a gene. CDR3 length: 14 amino acids. CDR1 and CDR2 (germline): KGHSH, LQKENI.

The genes are TRBV29-1 and TRBJ2-5; the match to TRBD2 covers 13 bases. The V gene's germline CDR1 is SQVTM and CDR2 ANQGSEA. The CDR3 is 14 residues long. J lost 5 bases, V lost 7 bases, and 7 bases had no gene match. The CDR3 sequence: CSARTSGGIETQYF. The CDR3, as DNA: TGCAGCGCCCGGACTAGCGGGGGAATTGAGACCCAGTACTTC.

The genes are TRBV28 and TRBJ1-1; TRBD1 matches at 9 bases. CDR1 and CDR2 from the germline V gene are MDHEN and SYDVKM. This CDR3 spans 15 amino acids. Trimming at V came to 6 bases and at J to 11 bases, leaving 16 bases not matched to a gene. The chain's CDR3 is CASSLDRGTTTGAFF. DNA for the CDR3: TGTGCCAGCAGCCTTGACAGGGGGACAACCACGGGCGCTTTCTTT.

The table lists this clone with a few counts. The chain is built from TRBV4-2 and TRBJ2-1, with TRBD1 matching 9 bases. This CDR3 is built from 15 residues. Trimming at V came to 4 bases and at J to 5 bases, leaving 6 bases not matched to a gene. The germline V gene encodes CDR1 LGHNA and CDR2 YNFKEQ. The DNA of the CDR3 is TGTGCCAGCAGCCCGTTAGACAGGGGGAACAATGAGCAGTTCTTC. This encodes CASSPLDRGNNEQFF.

CDR3: CASSIRGTGGVNYGYTF. The DNA of the CDR3 is TGTGCCAGTAGCATTCGAGGGACAGGGGGCGTAAACTATGGCTACACCTTC. This chain uses TRBV19 with TRBJ1-2; 12 positions agree with TRBD1. Germline trimming cut 6 bases from V and 2 bases from J; bases unmatched to any gene: 10. The CDR3 contains 17 residues. Germline V gives CDR1 LNHDA, CDR2 SQIVND (reference sequence).

The sample holds a few counts of this clone. The rearrangement uses TRBV2 and TRBJ1-1, with 7 bases that match TRBD1. CDR3 size: 12 residues. Germline V gene data show CDR1 as SNHLY and CDR2 as FYNNEI. Trimming took 2 bases from V and 11 from J; bases not matched to a gene: 5. CDR3 amino acids: CASSEFQQGAFF. The CDR3 DNA follows: TGTGCCAGCAGTGAATTTCAACAGGGGGCTTTCTTT.

The rearrangement uses TRBV7-8 and TRBJ1-1; 9 nucleotides line up with TRBD1. CDR3 length: 14 amino acids. CDR1 is SGHVS, CDR2 FQNEAQ, per germline. V lost 5 bases to trimming and J lost 7 bases; unmatched junction nucleotides: 8. The CDR3, as DNA: TGTGCCAGCAGCCAAGGGACAGGGTTCGATGAAGCTTTCTTT. This gives the protein CASSQGTGFDEAFF. Together with reference TRBV7-8 and TRBJ1-1, the CDR3 gives the full variable domain: GAGVSQSPRYKVAKRGQDVALRCDPISGHVSLFWYQQALGQGPEFLTYFQNEAQLDKSGLPSDRFFAERPEGSVSTLKIQRTQQEDSAVYLCASSQGTGFDEAFFGQGTRLTVV.

The DNA for the CDR3 is TGCGCCAGCAGTGAGACAGGGTCTAGCACAGATACGCAGTATTTT. It translates to CASSETGSSTDTQYF. This chain uses TRBV10-2 with TRBJ2-3, with D possibly matching TRBD1 (6 bases). CDR1 and CDR2 from the germline V gene are WSHSY and SAAADI. Trimming took 2 bases from V and 0 from J, leaving 9 bases between them. The CDR3 totals 15 residues.

The gene calls are TRBV19 and TRBJ1-4; perhaps TRBD1 as D (6 bases). Germline lookup yields CDR1 LNHDA and CDR2 SQIVND (reference sequence). There are 14 residues in the CDR3. Trimming removed 6 bases at V and 3 bases at J, with 11 bases between. The CDR3 protein is CASSTGQANEKLFF. In DNA, the CDR3 is TGTGCCAGTAGCACAGGGCAGGCTAATGAAAAACTGTTTTTT. Looking up the rest from reference TRBV19 and TRBJ1-4 gives the full variable domain: DGGITQSPKYLFRKEGQNVTLSCEQNLNHDAMYWYRQDPGQGLRLIYYSQIVNDFQKGDIAEGYSVSREKKESFPLTVTSAQKNPTAFYLCASSTGQANEKLFFGSGTQLSVL.

This chain connects TRBV29-1 to TRBJ2-1, with TRBD2 matching 8 bases. This CDR3 is built from 14 residues. CDR1 is SQVTM and CDR2 is ANQGSEA in the germline V gene. The ends lost 5 bases at V and 0 bases at J; junction bases unmatched: 3. The CDR3 protein is CSVSGGNSYNEQFF. The CDR3 nucleotides are TGCAGCGTTAGCGGGGGAAACTCCTACAATGAGCAGTTCTTC.

The sample holds a few counts of this clone. The chain combines TRBV5-4 with TRBJ1-1; weak D call: TRBD1 (6 bases). Germline V lookup: CDR1 SGHNT, CDR2 YYREEE (reference sequence). Trimming took off 2 bases at V and 0 bases at J, with 14 bases between the two ends. The CDR3 sequence is 16 residues long. CDR3 nucleotides: TGTGCCAGCAGCTTCGGGCAGGGGCTTATGAACACTGAAGCTTTCTTT. As protein: CASSFGQGLMNTEAFF.

The chain links TRBV5-4 to TRBJ2-7; D may be TRBD2 (6 bases). Germline V gives CDR1 SGHNT, CDR2 YYREEE (reference sequence). Trimming pared 4 bases from V and 5 bases from J, leaving 10 bases between. The CDR3 length is 12 residues. The CDR3 DNA reads as TGTGCCAGCAGCACGGGAGCCGACGAGCAGTACTTC. This gives the protein CASSTGADEQYF.

The chain carries TRBV7-2 and TRBJ2-5; 9 bases line up with TRBD1. This CDR3 is built from 14 residues. The J segment lost 6 bases and the V segment lost 2 bases, leaving 4 bases of the junction unmatched. CDR1 is SGHTA and CDR2 is FQGNSA in the germline V gene. For the CDR3, the DNA is TGTGCCAGCAGCTTACCGACAGGGGGAAAGACCCAGTACTTC. Amino acids: CASSLPTGGKTQYF.

The V call is TRBV10-1, the J call TRBJ1-3; possibly TRBD1 for D (5 bases). CDR1 is WNHNN, CDR2 SYGVQD, per germline (reference sequence). Trimming pared 3 bases from V and 5 bases from J, leaving 11 bases between. The CDR3 contains 14 residues. CDR3 sequence (DNA): TGCGCCAGCAGTGACAGGGTGAGGAGAAACACCATATATTTT. Translation gives CASSDRVRRNTIYF.

This clone was seen just once. The chain links TRBV5-8 to TRBJ2-1, with a weak D call TRBD2 (6 bases). The germline V gene has CDR1 SGHTS and CDR2 YDEGEE. CDR3 length equals 15 residues. Trimming removed 1 base at V and 5 bases at J, with 13 bases between. CDR3 DNA: TGTGCCAGCAGCTTGTCCAGCGGGCGACACAATGAGCAGTTCTTC. It is translated as CASSLSSGRHNEQFF. Full variable domain (missing parts from reference TRBV5-8 and TRBJ2-1): EAGVTQSPTHLIKTRGQQATLRCSPISGHTSVYWYQQALGLGLQFLLWYDEGEERNRGNFPPRFSGRQFPNYSSELNVNALELEDSALYLCASSLSSGRHNEQFFGPGTRLTVL.

The CDR3: CASRSRLTPAHF. CDR3 bases: TGTGCAAGTCGCTCGAGATTGACTCCCGCCCATTTT. V is TRBV12-2 and J is TRBJ1-5. TRBV12-2 is shown as a pseudogene. The CDR3 has 12 residues.

The chain employs TRBV4-2 and TRBJ1-5, with D maybe TRBD1 (6 bases). The length of the CDR3 is 17 residues. CDR1 is LGHNA and CDR2 is YNFKEQ in the germline V gene. V shed 2 bases and J shed 3 bases, with 17 bases lying between them. The CDR3 spells CASSQKKGGTNNQPQHF. DNA for the CDR3: TGTGCCAGCAGCCAAAAGAAGGGTGGGACAAACAATCAGCCCCAGCATTTT.

This clone occurred once. This rearrangement joins TRBV6-1 to TRBJ2-1; 9 nucleotides line up with TRBD2. The trim removed 4 bases at V and 10 bases at J, leaving 5 bases unmatched. There are 13 residues in the CDR3. The V gene's germline CDR1 is MNHNS and CDR2 SASEGT. The CDR3 loop reads CASSVTSGYEQFF. Written as DNA, the CDR3 is TGTGCCAGCAGTGTGACTAGCGGTTACGAGCAGTTCTTC.

The rearrangement links TRBV5-1 to TRBJ2-7, with 7 bases matching TRBD1. There are 16 residues in the CDR3. Germline trimming cut 0 bases from V and 1 base from J; bases unmatched to any gene: 7. Germline CDR1 reads SGHRS; CDR2 reads YFSETQ. This chain's CDR3 is CASSLAPPGQSYEQYF. The CDR3, as DNA: TGCGCCAGCAGCTTGGCCCCGCCGGGACAGTCCTACGAGCAGTACTTC.